Below, one T cell receptor beta chain is given with its context. Its antigen specificity is not known. No much larger clone is present one base from it, and per-base qualities are unavailable. The cohort consisted of 670 or so healthy bone marrow donors. At the time of sampling, all cohort members were nominally healthy, though unrecorded immune exposures were likely present. The donor tested CMV seronegative and was one of the 352 seronegative cohort members. A peripheral blood sample was provided by each donor, and peripheral blood mononuclear cells were used for TCR beta sequencing. The Qiagen DNeasy Blood Extraction Kit was used to extract genomic DNA from the blood cell samples. This sample is part of a study of cytomegalovirus exposure and HLA in healthy donors (dated by TCRdb to 2016 to 2017). As for the study more broadly: An earlier analysis of 587 of the donors reported 250 to 350 Gb of sequence data and around 110 million unique TCR beta sequences obtained from roughly 170 million T cells. Rather than drawing on any new phenotypic data, the later analysis identified candidate immune exposures from TCR beta sequences and the way those sequences occurred across donors. Donor age, sex, ethnicity and CMV serostatus were compiled alongside the repertoire data. The study aimed to test whether cataloging public T cell receptors could reveal signatures of past pathogen exposure. Of the 300 to 500 genotyped donors, 80% to 90% were placed in the genetic ancestry cluster associated with self-reported Caucasian donors. Because of strong linkage in the cohort, four or five DR-DQ haplotypes were treated as single units for association and clustering. In addition to the first cohort of 666 subjects, a separate validation cohort of approximately 120 different subjects was used. To predict cytomegalovirus infection status, the study brought together high-throughput TCR immunosequencing, statistical association of individual TCRs with disease status, and machine learning. The number of donors typed differed by locus, with roughly 629-640 for A, B, C, DRB1 and DQB1, around 520 for DQA1, 600 to 610 for DPA1, and around 430 for DPB1. A later genetic analysis took genome-wide SNP genotypes for about three fifths of the roughly 700 donors and used that subset as a discovery cohort. Across approximately 400 genotyped donors of the cohort, an average of roughly 250,000 unique TCR beta nucleotide sequences per donor were sequenced, and around 19% of those sequences were non-productive. An earlier analysis of 500 to 650 of the donors applied high-throughput TCR beta sequencing to assess whether each TCR beta V gene segment acted as functional or pseudogenic. An early release covering roughly 580 HLA-typed donors comprised approximately 290 gigabases of sequencing data and 85 million or so unique TCR sequences. Every discovery cohort repertoire had been produced on one sequencing platform. Class I and class II HLA loci were covered by the typing at four-digit resolution. A later analysis re-examined previously published TCR beta repertoires from 600 to 700 donors and added high-resolution HLA genotyping to investigate patterns of TCR occurrence. The T cell repertoires of roughly 660 subjects were profiled by immunosequencing and related to cytomegalovirus serostatus.

What the work shows at the level of the full study, not this receptor alone: A later analysis found that TCR association rates varied across HLA loci, with DRB1 alleles showing the most associated TCRs and HLA-C alleles the fewest. The only immune exposure information available for the cohort was CMV serostatus. A further reported finding was that TCR beta sequences accurately predicted the HLA-A and HLA-B alleles for most subjects in the first cohort. A group of highly shared sequence variants was considered likely to be a technical artifact of the sequencing pipeline. In a later analysis, several top co-occurrence clusters were reported to appear linked to parvovirus B19, influenza, CMV and Epstein-Barr virus. A later analysis found that HLA-associated TCR beta chains were more clonally expanded and had lower generation probabilities than equally common non-associated chains. In a later genetic analysis, a missense DCLRE1C variant was associated with V-gene and J-gene trimming of TCR beta chains, and the association was replicated in an independent cohort. In vitro tests confirmed that a few of the cytomegalovirus-associated TCR beta chains recognize cytomegalovirus antigens. Linkage disequilibrium might explain the correlated functional status among segregating V segments, but an unknown experimental factor could not be ruled out. Because some donors lacked HLA typing at each locus, the association tests relied only on the typed subset. According to a later genetic analysis, donors in an Asian-associated ancestry cluster had fewer N-insertions in productive TCRs than the approximately 710-donor mean. Presence/absence analyses assumed roughly uniform sequencing depth across donors, an assumption that may not hold. It was suggested by the authors that the approach could potentially be generalized to other disease states and immunological phenotypes. According to a later analysis, most CMV-associated TCR beta chains appeared to be HLA-restricted, and the HLA associations seemed to be driven largely by CMV exposure. Some IMGT-functional V segments, including TRBV6-2 and TRBV6-3, could not be distinguished by the 87-base-pair reads and were therefore excluded. Across donors, most TCR sequences were observed very rarely, whereas some public TCRs were present in many individuals. In an earlier analysis of over 550 of the donors, most TCR beta V segments were observed in productive rearrangements about 87% or about 30% of the time, broadly matching IMGT annotations. Seventeen rarely observed V segments, including chromosome 9 orphons, were excluded from the earlier analysis of several hundred of the donors because counts were too low. In a later analysis, some 18,000 TCR beta sequences were associated with specific HLA alleles at a false discovery rate of 0.05. The cohort was sequenced for TCR beta chains only, and without alpha or paired-chain data the features that could be detected were limited. Cytomegalovirus status was reported to be diagnosed by the classifier with high specificity and sensitivity in both the original and validation cohorts. Assigning TCR associations to individual alleles was difficult when HLA alleles, especially DR and DQ, strongly co-occurred. The study gave a list of roughly 150 TCR beta chains associated with cytomegalovirus.

Libraries were built with the immunoSEQ multiplex PCR assay. For the multiplex PCR, a mixture combining 60 forward primers for TCR Vbeta segments and 13 reverse primers for TCR Jbeta segments was used. The CDR3 region of rearranged TCR beta genes was amplified from genomic DNA by a multiplex PCR assay. The amplified TCR beta libraries were sequenced on the Illumina HiSeq System as 87-base-pair reads. In the source study's methods: Across the 500 to 850 repertoires, a later analysis counted 60 million to 90 million unique TCR beta chains, roughly 11 million of which were shared by at least two donors. Raw reads were error-corrected and collapsed into unique sequences with a nearest-neighbor algorithm that merged closely related sequences to remove PCR and sequencing errors. Alignment of CDR3 sequences to IMGT reference sequences was used to assign V, D and J gene segments. For a sequence to be retained, a match of at least six nucleotides to both a V gene segment and a J gene segment was required. A rearrangement was called productive if the CDR3 had no stop codons and remained in frame with V and J, and every other rearrangement was called non-productive. Following IMGT convention, CDR3 was defined as the stretch from the second conserved V-encoded cysteine up to the conserved J-encoded phenylalanine. The earlier analysis of roughly 590 of the donors excluded any sequence lacking an unambiguous match to a single V gene segment. In an earlier analysis of approximately 590 of the donors, V segments were called functional above 56.7% productive rearrangements and were called segregating when the between-donor standard deviation exceeded 5%. A statistical classification framework was built to diagnose cytomegalovirus status from the catalog of TCR beta chain sequences. In a later analysis, TCR nucleotide sequences were compared against IMGT/GENE-DB human TR gene sequences so that V and J genes could be assigned. The TCRdist pipeline was used in a later analysis to assign CDR3 sequences and most-parsimonious VDJ recombination scenarios. In a later analysis, every TCR beta chain was defined by the combination of its CDR3 amino acid sequence and its V-gene family, and reads without a unique V-gene family were dropped. In a later analysis, 450 to 600 highly shared, low-generation-probability nucleotide sequences were removed to address suspected cross-contamination and a sequencing artifact. A later analysis calculated a clonal expansion index for each public chain from normalized within-repertoire ranks of inferred template counts. In a later analysis, generation probabilities were computed with a VDJ recombination model fitted to out-of-frame rearrangements, and the resulting probabilities were checked against IGoR. In a later analysis, hypergeometric tests were used to score TCR-TCR, TCR-HLA and TCR-CMV co-occurrence, with a repertoire-size bias correction applied to TCR pairs. A later analysis estimated false discovery rates by permuting HLA or CMV assignments 20 times. In a later analysis, co-occurring TCRs were grouped using DBSCAN, with TCRdist sequence similarity added in when clustering inside HLA-allele-positive subsets. Repertoires with fewer than 30,000 or more than 120,000 public chains were left out of co-occurrence clustering, as were a handful of repertoires with anomalous nucleotide sharing. Here the immuneACCESS table is served through TCRdb, limited to in-frame sequences with V and J called. Missing clones are a known gap in these copies; in checked studies unresolved V genes cover under half, and the rest lacks a known reason. That table gives V, J and clone size, and the DNA gave D and trimming. For this sample the table gives under 200,000 clones, of which 79% were detected only once. The biggest ten clones account for approximately 0.69% of the sample.

The CDR3 contains 13 residues, cysteine and phenylalanine counted. Just the 39-base CDR3 DNA is kept, in frame starting at base 1. The V and J ends are trimmed by 3 bases and 5 bases, leaving 10 bases between them. The germline V gene (reference sequence) provides CDR1 LNHDA and CDR2 SQIVND. Material: PBMCs. Here the chain combines TRBV19 and TRBJ2-5; a tentative D match to TRBD2 spans 5 bases. The sequence was obtained from a woman aged 40 to 50 in good health and CMV-seronegative. The DNA is as follows: TGTGCCAGTAGTATTGGCGGGTCGGAGACCCAGTACTTC. Its translation reads: CASSIGGSETQYF.